This T cell receptor beta chain was documented in a study of T cells in Graves' hyperthyroidism and ophthalmopathy. RNA transcripts were the template for amplifying TCR beta CDR3 regions. With the HTBI primer set, the TCR CDR3 went through a first round of RT-PCR. TCRdb redid the calling of the multiplex PCR reads with MiXCR, one entry per CDR3 protein. The sample has about 380,000 distinct CDR3 sequences, roughly 13% seen once. The germline V and J ends were trimmed by 3 bases and 7 bases, with 15 bases remaining between them. In germline, CDR1 is MDHEN, CDR2 SYDVKM. The CDR3 is made up of 14 amino acids. This clonotype was observed many times.

This TCR came from a man in his thirties or forties with Graves' hyperthyroidism that later progressed to Graves' ophthalmopathy. The V call is TRBV28, the J call TRBJ1-2; no definite D call. What was sequenced was blood. CDR3 bases: TGTGCCAGCAGTTTTCGGACGGCTTTTGGTGGCTACACCTTC. Translation gives CASSFRTAFGGYTF.